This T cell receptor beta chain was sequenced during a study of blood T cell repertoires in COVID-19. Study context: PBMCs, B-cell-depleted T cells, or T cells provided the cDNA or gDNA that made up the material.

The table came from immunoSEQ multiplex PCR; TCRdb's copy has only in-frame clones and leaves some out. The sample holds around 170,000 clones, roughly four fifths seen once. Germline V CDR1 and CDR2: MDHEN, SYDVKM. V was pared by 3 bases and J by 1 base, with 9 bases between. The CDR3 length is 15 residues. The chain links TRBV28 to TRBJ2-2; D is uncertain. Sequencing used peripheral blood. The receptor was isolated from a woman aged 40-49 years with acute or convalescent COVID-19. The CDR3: CASSLFAGNTGELFF. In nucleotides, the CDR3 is TGTGCCAGCAGTTTGTTCGCAGGGAACACCGGGGAGCTGTTTTTT.